The 13 T cell receptor beta chains reported below all come from one sample, sequenced in a study of T cells after yellow fever vaccination. Each CDR3 protein gets one entry after TCRdb re-called the 5' RACE reads with MiXCR. The sample shows 300,000 to 400,000 distinct CDR3 sequences, 4% of them seen only once. Sample: PBMCs, taken 5 days after the yellow fever booster vaccination. These receptors were taken from a man aged 18 to 30 who received the YFV17D yellow fever vaccine.

This clonotype was recorded a few times. The genes are TRBV6-6 and TRBJ1-1, with 7 bases lining up with TRBD1. Germline lookup yields CDR1 MNHNY and CDR2 SVGAGI (reference sequence). There are 15 residues in the CDR3. Unmatched junction bases numbered 4, after V lost 2 bases and J lost 1 base. CDR3 region: CASSYPGTENTEAFF. CDR3 bases: TGTGCCAGCAGTTACCCCGGGACAGAGAACACTGAAGCTTTCTTT.

Ten or more counts support this clonotype. This CDR3 reads CASSRTGGRVYGYTF. CDR3 coding DNA: TGTGCCAGCAGTCGGACAGGGGGCAGGGTCTATGGCTACACCTTC. This sequence joins TRBV7-9 and TRBJ1-2, with 11 positions matching TRBD1. Germline V gene lookup returns CDR1 SEHNR and CDR2 FQNEAQ (reference sequence). After removal of 6 bases from V and 4 bases from J, the junction contained 7 bases not matched to a gene. The CDR3 spans 15 residues.

The table lists this clonotype with many counts. The chain has TRBV7-2 and TRBJ1-2; perhaps TRBD1 as D (6 bases). Trimming pared 3 bases from V and 5 bases from J, leaving 16 bases between. Germline V gene sequence: CDR1 SGHTA, CDR2 FQGNSA. The CDR3 loop spans 15 amino acids. For the CDR3, the DNA is TGTGCCAGCAGCTTTGGTGCAGGGGCGTCATATGGCTACACCTTC. Its translation is CASSFGAGASYGYTF.

This clonotype was seen a handful of times. This chain connects TRBV12-3 or TRBV12-4 to TRBJ2-7; TRBD2 is a possible D gene (5 bases). The CDR3 spans 14 residues. The V and J ends lost 5 bases and 1 base respectively, with 12 bases between them. Here the CDR3 DNA reads TGTGCCAGCAGTCTGAGGACGGGATCCTACGAGCAGTACTTC. This gives the protein CASSLRTGSYEQYF.

V usage is TRBV7-2 and J usage is TRBJ2-1; D may correspond to TRBD1 or TRBD2 (5 bases each). The CDR3 is made up of 15 amino acids. CDR1 and CDR2 (germline): SGHTA, FQGNSA. The V gene lost 2 bases and the J gene lost 8 bases, with 16 bases spanning the gap. CDR3 residues: CASSLRVGARDEQFF. The CDR3 DNA sequence: TGTGCCAGCAGCTTACGGGTGGGAGCCAGGGATGAGCAGTTCTTC. Together with reference TRBV7-2 and TRBJ2-1, the CDR3 gives the full variable domain: GAGVSQSPSNKVTEKGKDVELRCDPISGHTALYWYRQSLGQGLEFLIYFQGNSAPDKSGLPSDRFSAERTGGSVSTLTIQRTQQEDSAVYLCASSLRVGARDEQFFGPGTRLTVL.

This clonotype appeared many times. The V gene is TRBV5-1, the J gene TRBJ2-5, with a possible D match to TRBD1 (6 bases). Between the trimmed V and J ends, which lost 5 bases and 2 bases, there was a span of 19 bases. Germline lookup yields CDR1 SGHRS and CDR2 YFSETQ. This CDR3 has 16 residues. CDR3: CASRFQPGHPQETQYF. The CDR3 DNA reads TGCGCCAGCAGATTTCAGCCGGGACACCCTCAAGAGACCCAGTACTTC.

This clonotype was counted ten times or more. The rearrangement links TRBV7-2 to TRBJ2-7; TRBD1 aligns across 7 bases. The CDR3 loop spans 18 amino acids. V lost 1 base, J lost 1 base, and 13 bases stayed unmatched. CDR1 is SGHTA, CDR2 FQGNSA, per germline. The CDR3 reads CASSLGWIWDSFSYEQYF. The DNA for the CDR3 is TGTGCCAGCAGCTTAGGCTGGATATGGGACAGTTTTTCCTACGAGCAGTACTTC.

This clonotype was counted between two and nine times. The chain joins TRBV14 to TRBJ1-2, with D perhaps TRBD1 (5 bases). This CDR3 has 14 amino acids. Per the germline V gene, CDR1 is SGHDN and CDR2 is FVKESK. V lost 6 bases and J 10 bases, leaving 21 bases between the germline ends. CDR3 sequence: CASSTKSRDQYYTF. Here the CDR3 DNA reads TGTGCCAGCAGTACAAAGAGCAGGGATCAATACTACACCTTC.

The chain carries TRBV3-1 and TRBJ2-5; possibly TRBD1 for D (6 bases). The CDR3 runs 15 residues. The germline CDR1 and CDR2 sequences are LGHDT and YNNKEL (reference sequence). V was clipped by 1 base and J by 5 bases, with 14 bases between them. The CDR3 reads CASSQVNRAWETQYF. CDR3 sequence (DNA): TGTGCCAGCAGCCAAGTGAACAGGGCATGGGAGACCCAGTACTTC.

This clonotype was seen at least ten times. The rearrangement uses TRBV7-2 and TRBJ2-1; 9 nucleotides align to TRBD1. The ends lost 5 bases at V and 6 bases at J; junction bases unmatched: 8. Germline-derived CDR1 and CDR2 are SGHTA and FQGNSA. CDR3 size: 15 residues. The CDR3 protein is CASSRDRDRANEQFF. The CDR3 DNA sequence: TGTGCCAGCAGCCGTGACCGGGACAGGGCCAATGAGCAGTTCTTC.

The chain has TRBV12-3 or TRBV12-4 and TRBJ1-2, with unresolved D. Trimming took 5 bases from V and 8 from J, leaving 12 bases between them. The CDR3 has 12 residues. CDR3 coding DNA: TGTGCCAGCAGTCTCAACCGAATGGGCTACACCTTC. Translated: CASSLNRMGYTF.

There are a few counts of this clonotype. The J gene is TRBJ1-5, the V gene TRBV4-1; 7 bases are a match to TRBD1. The CDR3 loop spans 18 amino acids. CDR1 and CDR2 from the germline V gene are MGHRA and YSYEKL. V lost 2 bases and J lost 7; bases outside the gene matches: 17. CDR3: CASSQTPSGGDLWQPQHF. For the CDR3, the DNA is TGCGCCAGCAGCCAAACTCCCTCAGGGGGGGACCTCTGGCAGCCCCAGCATTTT.

A few counts support this clonotype. This CDR3 reads CASGQGAYTGELFF. The CDR3 DNA reads as TGTGCCAGCGGCCAGGGGGCATATACCGGGGAGCTGTTTTTT. The gene calls are TRBV12-3 or TRBV12-4 and TRBJ2-2; 8 bases are shared with TRBD1. Trimming removed 8 bases from V and 5 bases from J; junction bases left unmatched: 7. The CDR3 sequence is 14 residues long.